This T cell receptor (beta chain) was retrieved from a study of beta chain features in type 1 diabetes. Study-wide background: Examination of sorted cells across all samples involved over 85,000,000 cells. Study-wide results and caveats: TCRB repertoires of naive, central memory and Treg cells appeared more similar among patients than among healthy donors.

This clone was counted only a few times. Its antigen is undetermined. Of the isolated RNA, all was reverse transcribed, and so the sequenced material was expressed TCRB transcripts. Using immunoSEQ multiplex PCR, the repertoire was profiled, and TCRdb retains in-frame clones only, with some absent. Among approximately 250,000 clones, roughly 13% were seen once, and the ten largest hold more than 0.02%. Markers CD45RO/CCR7/CD25/CD127/CD95/CD27 served to sort CD4+ naive, central memory, regulatory and stem cell-like memory cells. The CDR3 is 15 amino acids. The germline V gene encodes CDR1 SNHLY and CDR2 FYNNEI. V was pared by 6 bases and J by 4 bases, with 6 bases of the junction left unmatched.

This sequence joins TRBV2 and TRBJ2-3; 11 bases line up with TRBD1. This clonotype originated in a woman aged 40-49 years in good health. The sequenced sample consisted of naive CD4+ T cells from blood. Written as DNA, the CDR3 is TGTGCCAGCAGGCCGGGACAGGGGGTAGCAGATACGCAGTATTTT. Translation gives CASRPGQGVADTQYF.